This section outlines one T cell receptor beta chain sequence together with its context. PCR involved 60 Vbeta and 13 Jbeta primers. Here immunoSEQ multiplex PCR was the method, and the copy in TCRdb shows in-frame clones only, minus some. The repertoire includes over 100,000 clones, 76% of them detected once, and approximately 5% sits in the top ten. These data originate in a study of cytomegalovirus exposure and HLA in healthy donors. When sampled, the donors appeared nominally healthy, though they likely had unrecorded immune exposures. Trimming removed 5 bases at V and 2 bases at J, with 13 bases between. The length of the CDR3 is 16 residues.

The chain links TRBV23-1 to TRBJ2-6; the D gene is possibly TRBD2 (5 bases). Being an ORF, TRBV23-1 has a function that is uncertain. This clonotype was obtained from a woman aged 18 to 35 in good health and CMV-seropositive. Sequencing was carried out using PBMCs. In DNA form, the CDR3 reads TGCGCCAGCAGTAAACCCCCCGGGACTGGGGCCAACGTCCTGACTTTC. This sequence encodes CASSKPPGTGANVLTF.